The 31 T cell receptor beta chains presented below share a single source sample, sequenced in a study of PD-L1 blockade in urothelial cancer. Sequenced by immunoSEQ multiplex PCR; TCRdb stores in-frame clones only, minus some. The table has about 45,000 clones, 91% seen once. Regarding time point: peripheral blood 6 weeks after treatment start. This sample comprised PBMCs, obtained around atezolizumab (anti-PD-L1) treatment. The receptors were sampled from a man between 65 and 85 years old with urothelial cancer.

This clone counts as large. The chain is built from TRBV9 and TRBJ2-7, with D maybe TRBD1 (7 bases). V lost 6 bases and J lost 3, with 22 bases in between. Per the germline V gene, CDR1 is SGDLS and CDR2 is YYNGEE. The CDR3 totals 16 residues. CDR3 sequence (DNA): TGTGCCAGCACTTTCACCGACAGGGACTGCCACTACGAGCAGTACTTC. Protein sequence: CASTFTDRDCHYEQYF.

The J gene is TRBJ2-1, the V gene TRBV7-3, with D possibly matching TRBD2 (5 bases). There are 13 residues in the CDR3. V lost 5 bases and J 3 bases, leaving 8 bases between the germline ends. CDR1 and CDR2 (germline): SGHTA, FQGTGA. The CDR3: CASSPGSYNEQFF. The CDR3 region has the DNA TGTGCCAGCAGCCCGGGAAGCTACAATGAGCAGTTCTTC.

The chain carries TRBV5-6 and TRBJ2-7, with 9 bases that match TRBD2. Germline CDR1 reads SGHDT; CDR2 reads YYEEEE. With 3 bases clipped from V and 6 bases from J, the junction kept 7 bases outside the gene matches. This CDR3 contains 14 residues. The CDR3 DNA is TGTGCCAGCAGCTCAGGGACTAGCCCCCGCGAGCAGTACTTC. Translation gives CASSSGTSPREQYF.

The chain links TRBV10-3 to TRBJ2-6; TRBD2 might be the D (6 bases). There are 14 residues in the CDR3. Germline V gives CDR1 ENHRY, CDR2 SYGVKD. Trimming cost V 4 bases and J 9 bases, with 13 bases left between them. This CDR3 reads CAISAGDVGNVLTF. In nucleotides, the CDR3 is TGTGCCATCAGTGCGGGGGACGTTGGCAACGTCCTGACTTTC.

The chain joins TRBV4-1 to TRBJ2-2, with unresolved D. The CDR3 extends over 14 amino acids. With 5 bases removed from V and 2 bases from J, the gap between germline ends came to 9 bases. CDR1 MGHRA and CDR2 YSYEKL come from the germline V gene. The CDR3 loop is CASSSFYNTGELFF. The CDR3, as DNA: TGCGCCAGCAGCTCTTTCTATAACACCGGGGAGCTGTTTTTT.

The V gene is TRBV28, the J gene TRBJ2-7, with 7 bases lining up with TRBD1. This CDR3 spans 16 amino acids. J was trimmed by 0 bases and V by 5 bases; bases with no gene match: 10. Germline CDR1 is MDHEN and CDR2 is SYDVKM. CDR3 coding DNA: TGTGCCAGCAGTCTTTTCCGGGACAGATTCTCCTACGAGCAGTACTTC. It translates to CASSLFRDRFSYEQYF.

The chain is built from TRBV2 and TRBJ1-1, with D perhaps TRBD1 (6 bases). The germline V gene encodes CDR1 SNHLY and CDR2 FYNNEI. The CDR3 extends over 13 amino acids. The V end was cut by 6 bases, the J end by 5 bases, with 13 bases between. The CDR3 loop reads CASRDRGKTEAFF. The CDR3 DNA reads as TGTGCCAGCAGAGATAGGGGGAAGACTGAAGCTTTCTTT.

The chain joins TRBV28 to TRBJ1-2; D is unclear. The germline CDR1 and CDR2 sequences are MDHEN and SYDVKM. This CDR3 region has 12 residues. V was trimmed by 7 bases and J by 5 bases, leaving 11 bases between them. The CDR3 protein is CASIIAGYGYTF. The CDR3 DNA sequence: TGTGCCAGCATAATAGCGGGATATGGCTACACCTTC.

This sequence joins TRBV19 and TRBJ2-5; 10 bases map to TRBD1. The V gene's germline CDR1 is LNHDA and CDR2 SQIVND (reference sequence). The CDR3 loop spans 16 amino acids. After removal of 4 bases from V and 5 bases from J, the junction contained 10 bases not matched to a gene. The CDR3 is CASSSQRDRGGETQYF. The CDR3 DNA reads TGTGCCAGTAGTAGCCAACGGGACAGGGGAGGCGAGACCCAGTACTTC.

This chain joins TRBV2 and TRBJ2-7; 7 bases align to TRBD1. The V and J ends lost 4 bases and 11 bases, in that order; junction bases with no gene match: 5. The germline gives CDR1 SNHLY, CDR2 FYNNEI. This CDR3 contains 11 residues. In nucleotides, the CDR3 is TGTGCCAGCAGTGGACAGGGTCTGGAGTACTTC. Residues: CASSGQGLEYF.

V usage is TRBV5-4 and J usage is TRBJ2-1; the D gene is possibly TRBD1 (5 bases). The CDR3 has 14 amino acids. Trimming cost V 4 bases and J 8 bases, with 16 bases left between them. Germline CDR1 and CDR2: SGHNT and YYREEE (reference sequence). The CDR3 reads CASSRGALDHEQFF. CDR3 coding DNA: TGTGCCAGCAGCCGTGGGGCGTTGGACCATGAGCAGTTCTTC.

This sequence joins TRBV7-7 and TRBJ2-5; D unresolved. CDR1 SSHAT and CDR2 FNYEAQ come from the germline V gene (reference sequence). Trimming cost V 5 bases and J 3 bases, with 7 bases left between them. This CDR3 region has 12 residues. The CDR3 nucleotides are TGTGCCAGCAGCCCTCCGGAAGAGACCCAGTACTTC. Residues: CASSPPEETQYF. The full variable domain, its missing parts supplied by reference TRBV7-7 and TRBJ2-5, is GAGVSQSPRYKVTKRGQDVTLRCDPISSHATLYWYQQALGQGPEFLTYFNYEAQPDKSGLPSDRFSAERPEGSISTLTIQRTEQRDSAMYRCASSPPEETQYFGPGTRLLVL.

This chain joins TRBV5-1 and TRBJ1-1, with D perhaps matching TRBD1 (6 bases). CDR3 length: 13 residues. Trimming took off 4 bases at V and 3 bases at J, with 10 bases between the two ends. Germline assignment: CDR1 SGHRS and CDR2 YFSETQ. The CDR3 coding sequence is TGCGCCAGCAGCACAGGGCCAGACACTGAAGCTTTCTTT. Translation gives CASSTGPDTEAFF.

This CDR3 is CASSDRGLAYNEQFF. In DNA form, the CDR3 reads TGTGCCAGCAGCGACCGGGGACTAGCCTACAATGAGCAGTTCTTC. The chain joins TRBV2 to TRBJ2-1; 8 bases fit TRBD2. There are 15 residues in the CDR3. Germline V CDR1 and CDR2: SNHLY, FYNNEI. The J segment lost 2 bases and the V segment lost 6 bases, leaving 6 bases of the junction unmatched.

The V and J genes are TRBV19 and TRBJ2-7; 9 bases map to TRBD1. J was trimmed by 5 bases and V by 3 bases; bases with no gene match: 5. CDR3 size: 14 residues. CDR1 LNHDA and CDR2 SQIVND come from the germline V gene (reference sequence). CDR3 nucleotide sequence: TGTGCCAGTAGTATGAATTGGGACAGGGACGAGCAGTACTTC. Translating gives CASSMNWDRDEQYF.

This clone appeared once. The rearrangement joins TRBV11-2 to TRBJ1-3; D gene uncertain. This CDR3 has 15 amino acids. The V gene's germline CDR1 is SGHAT and CDR2 FQNNGV. Deletions cut 4 bases from V and 0 bases from J, with 10 bases between. The CDR3 is CASSSLPSSGNTIYF. CDR3 DNA sequence: TGTGCCAGCAGCTCCCTACCGAGCTCTGGAAACACCATATATTTT.

The genes are TRBV19 and TRBJ2-2; 11 nucleotides agree with TRBD2. CDR3 length: 15 residues. CDR1 is LNHDA, CDR2 SQIVND, per germline (reference sequence). The ends lost 7 bases at V and 6 bases at J; junction bases unmatched: 7. CDR3 residues: CASKLAGEVAGELFF. The DNA for the CDR3 is TGTGCCAGTAAACTAGCGGGAGAGGTCGCCGGGGAGCTGTTTTTT.

The chain uses TRBV5-6 and TRBJ2-2; D is unresolved. The V gene's germline CDR1 is SGHDT and CDR2 YYEEEE. V was clipped by 0 bases and J by 7 bases, with 10 bases between them. The CDR3 is made up of 14 amino acids. In DNA form, the CDR3 reads TGTGCCAGCAGCTTGGTATTTGTCAGCGGGGAGCTGTTTTTT. It yields the protein CASSLVFVSGELFF.

The chain links TRBV4-2 to TRBJ2-2; TRBD2 matches 13 bases. Trimming cost V 4 bases and J 5 bases; bases outside gene matches: 7. The germline V gene encodes CDR1 LGHNA and CDR2 YNFKEQ. This CDR3 spans 17 amino acids. CDR3 nucleotide sequence: TGTGCCAGCAGCCTAGGACTAGCGGGAGTAAATACCGGGGAGCTGTTTTTT. This gives the protein CASSLGLAGVNTGELFF.

This clone was seen a few times. This chain uses TRBV28 with TRBJ2-1, with TRBD2 as a possible D gene (6 bases). This CDR3 spans 13 amino acids. V was pared by 6 bases and J by 3 bases, with 9 bases between. Germline assignment: CDR1 MDHEN and CDR2 SYDVKM. This CDR3 reads CASREGGYNEQFF. DNA of the CDR3: TGTGCCAGCAGGGAGGGAGGCTACAATGAGCAGTTCTTC. Full variable domain (outside the CDR3, taken from reference TRBV28 and TRBJ2-1): DVKVTQSSRYLVKRTGEKVFLECVQDMDHENMFWYRQDPGLGLRLIYFSYDVKMKEKGDIPEGYSVSREKKERFSLILESASTNQTSMYLCASREGGYNEQFFGPGTRLTVL.

This chain connects TRBV10-3 to TRBJ2-7; 7 bases agree with TRBD1. V gave up 5 bases and J gave up 0 bases; unmatched junction bases: 1. The CDR3 is 13 residues long. Germline V gene sequence: CDR1 ENHRY, CDR2 SYGVKD. Here the CDR3 reads CAISTGDSYEQYF. The CDR3 region has the DNA TGTGCCATCAGTACAGGGGACTCCTACGAGCAGTACTTC.

The chain combines TRBV5-1 with TRBJ2-1, with TRBD2 identical over 14 bases. The CDR3 has 15 amino acids. Germline V lookup: CDR1 SGHRS, CDR2 YFSETQ. V was pared by 4 bases and J by 10 bases, with 7 bases of the junction left unmatched. CDR3 nucleotides: TGCGCCAGCAGCGGGGGACTAGCGGGAGTGGAGGAGCAGTTCTTC. Amino acids: CASSGGLAGVEEQFF.

This chain joins TRBV23-1 and TRBJ2-7; 7 nucleotides line up with TRBD1. TRBV23-1 is reported as an ORF; its role is uncertain. Losses at the gene ends were 0 bases for V and 4 bases for J; bases not matched to a gene: 3. This CDR3 contains 14 residues. CDR3 region: CASSQSQGEYEQYF. CDR3 DNA: TGCGCCAGCAGTCAATCGCAGGGGGAATACGAGCAGTACTTC.

This sequence joins TRBV7-3 and TRBJ2-1; TRBD2 matches 9 bases. Germline V gene lookup returns CDR1 SGHTA and CDR2 FQGTGA. The ends lost 5 bases at V and 5 bases at J; junction bases unmatched: 4. The CDR3 spans 14 residues. The CDR3 nucleotides read TGTGCCAGCAGCCCGGCGGGAGGGGACAATGAGCAGTTCTTC. It codes for CASSPAGGDNEQFF.

The chain has TRBV5-1 and TRBJ1-5; D may be TRBD1 (5 bases). V dropped 0 bases and J dropped 0 bases, with 7 bases sitting between them. CDR3 length: 15 amino acids. Germline CDR1 reads SGHRS; CDR2 reads YFSETQ. The CDR3 loop is CASSLDGGSNQPQHF. The CDR3 DNA reads as TGCGCCAGCAGCTTGGACGGGGGTAGCAATCAGCCCCAGCATTTT.

The gene calls are TRBV19 and TRBJ2-5; TRBD2 agrees at 10 bases. V dropped 6 bases and J dropped 5; count of bases not matched to a gene: 6. Per germline, CDR1 LNHDA and CDR2 SQIVND (reference sequence). CDR3 length equals 14 residues. The CDR3 bases are TGTGCCAGTAGCCCGGGACTAGCGTGGGAGACCCAGTACTTC. Its translation is CASSPGLAWETQYF.

The rearrangement uses TRBV19 and TRBJ2-3; 13 bases are shared with TRBD2. V gave up 4 bases and J gave up 5 bases; unmatched junction bases: 3. Germline V gene data show CDR1 as LNHDA and CDR2 as SQIVND (reference sequence). The CDR3 is 15 residues long. The CDR3 protein is CASSKRTSGRDTQYF. The CDR3 bases are TGTGCCAGTAGTAAACGGACTAGCGGGAGAGATACGCAGTATTTT.

The V call is TRBV13, the J call TRBJ1-1; unclear D gene. V gave up 5 bases and J gave up 4 bases, with 17 bases separating them. The CDR3 is 15 amino acids. Germline CDR1 and CDR2: PRHDT and FYEKMQ (reference sequence). CDR3: CASSPPLEAFTEAFF. As DNA, the CDR3 is TGTGCCAGCAGCCCCCCGTTGGAGGCCTTCACTGAAGCTTTCTTT.

The chain is built from TRBV30 and TRBJ2-7, with 7 bases that match TRBD2. The V gene end was trimmed by 0 bases and the J gene end by 2 bases; junction bases not matched to a gene: 4. In germline, CDR1 is GTSNPN, CDR2 SVGIG (reference sequence). CDR3 length: 14 residues. CDR3 in DNA: TGTGCCTGGAGTGTACTGGCGGGAGCCTACGAGCAGTACTTC. Protein: CAWSVLAGAYEQYF.

This rearrangement joins TRBV9 to TRBJ2-4, with 9 bases fitting TRBD1. Germline values: CDR1 SGDLS, CDR2 YYNGEE. The CDR3 extends over 18 amino acids. V lost 4 bases and J lost 3; bases outside the gene matches: 14. The CDR3 reads CASSPLRDRDSYKNIQYF. CDR3 nucleotides: TGTGCCAGCAGCCCCCTCCGGGACAGGGACTCATACAAAAACATTCAGTACTTC.

The gene calls are TRBV18 and TRBJ1-2; 8 bases match TRBD1. V shed 3 bases, J shed 9 bases, and the junction held 9 bases outside the gene matches. Germline V gives CDR1 KGHSH, CDR2 LQKENI. The CDR3 runs 14 residues. The CDR3 region is CASSPGGQALRYTF. The CDR3 DNA is TGTGCCAGCTCACCGGGGGGACAGGCGCTGCGCTACACCTTC.